This TCR beta chain was recovered during a study of CD8+ T cells in alopecia areata. Extraction and reverse transcription of RNA yielded cDNA as the sequencing template. Sequencing was performed with immunoSEQ multiplex PCR; in TCRdb, only in-frame clones are kept and a portion is missing. Among 150,000 to 200,000 clones listed, less than 65% were seen once. Trimming removed 5 bases from V and 1 base from J, with 8 bases in between. Germline assignment: CDR1 SNHLY and CDR2 FYNNEI. The CDR3 is 13 amino acids. Described treatment: oral pan-JAK inhibitor, 5-10 mg twice daily. The sample in question was CD4+ T cells sorted from blood, obtained at week 24, from a patient treated with tofacitinib. The rearrangement joins TRBV2 to TRBJ1-2; D uncertain. The clonotype comes from a human donor with alopecia areata. Written as DNA, the CDR3 is TGTGCCAGCAGTATCGGGGTTAACTATGGCTACACCTTC. Protein product: CASSIGVNYGYTF. Using reference TRBV2 and TRBJ1-2 for the parts outside the CDR3, the full variable domain is EPEVTQTPSHQVTQMGQEVILRCVPISNHLYFYWYRQILGQKVEFLVSFYNNEISEKSEIFDDQFSVERPDGSNFTLKIRSTKLEDSAMYFCASSIGVNYGYTFGSGTRLTVV.